A selection of T cell receptor beta chains follows, all from one sample in a study of blood T cell repertoires in COVID-19. TCRdb keeps only in-frame clones here, not all; method: immunoSEQ multiplex PCR. Of about 60,000 clones listed, around 85% were seen once; the top ten hold around a tenth. Material: peripheral blood. The origin of the receptors is a human donor in a cohort sampled during active COVID-19. Each CDR3 is given with its conserved first and last residue. The D gene is left open where the match is weak. Size tells how often a clone was seen (once, few, many) or the class of an expanded clone, and some rows leave it out.

J | D | V | size | DNA | CDR3
TRBJ2-7 | - | TRBV6-2/TRBV6-3 | - | TGTGCCAGCAGTTACCCGGGAACCTTCTACGAGCAGTACTTC | CASSYPGTFYEQYF
TRBJ2-7 | - | TRBV19 | - | TGTGCCAGTAGGTCCCTGGGAGATGACGAGCAGTACTTC | CASRSLGDDEQYF
TRBJ1-5 | - | TRBV27 | once | TGTGCCAGCAGTTCGGCAGGGCGAGAACAGCCCCAGCATTTT | CASSSAGREQPQHF
TRBJ2-7 | - | TRBV14 | - | TGTGCCAGCAGCCAAAGAGGACAGCCGGTACCCTACGAGCAGTACTTC | CASSQRGQPVPYEQYF
TRBJ2-1 | TRBD2 | TRBV2 | - | TGTGCCAGCATTGGACTAGCGGGACGAAAGTTCTTC | CASIGLAGRKFF
TRBJ2-7 | - | TRBV5-5 | - | TGTGCCAGCAGCTTGGGGCCAAGCTCCTACGAGCAGTACTTC | CASSLGPSSYEQYF
TRBJ2-2 | - | TRBV5-6 | once | TGTGCCAGCAGCTTGAATCGAGGGAGTACCAACACCGGGGAGCTGTTTTTT | CASSLNRGSTNTGELFF
TRBJ2-5 | - | TRBV21-1 | - | TGTGCCAGCAGCACCCGACGAACGGGAGAGACCCAGTACTTC | CASSTRRTGETQYF
TRBJ2-1 | TRBD1 | TRBV7-2 | - | TGTGCCAGCAGCTTGACAGGGTCCAATGAGCAGTTCTTC | CASSLTGSNEQFF
TRBJ2-7 | TRBD2 | TRBV7-2 | - | TGTGCCAGCAGTCGTAGCGGGAGGGGCTCCTACGAGCAGTACTTC | CASSRSGRGSYEQYF
TRBJ2-6 | - | TRBV6-2/TRBV6-3 | - | TGTGCCAGCAGTCGGGACACTGGGGCCAACGTCCTGACTTTC | CASSRDTGANVLTF
TRBJ2-1 | TRBD2 | TRBV10-3 | - | TGTGCCATCAGTGAGGGACTAGCGAAATCCAATGAGCAGTTCTTC | CAISEGLAKSNEQFF
TRBJ2-1 | TRBD1 | TRBV27 | - | TGTGCCAGCAGTCCGGACAGGGTCCAGAAGGTTGAGCAGTTCTTC | CASSPDRVQKVEQFF
TRBJ2-1 | TRBD2 | TRBV9 | - | TGTGCCAGCAGCCCACGACTAGCGGGAGTGGATAGGAATGAGCAGTTCTTC | CASSPRLAGVDRNEQFF
TRBJ2-3 | TRBD1 | TRBV24-1 | - | TGTGCCACCAATACAGGGGGTACAGATACGCAGTATTTT | CATNTGGTDTQYF
TRBJ1-5 | - | TRBV29-1 | - | TGCAGCTTGGGGGGGGAGGGCTCGGAGCAGCCCCAGCATTTT | CSLGGEGSEQPQHF
TRBJ2-5 | TRBD1 | TRBV4-2 | - | TGTGCCAGCAGCCAAGAAGGGGGCGGACTCCCAGAGACCCAGTACTTC | CASSQEGGGLPETQYF
TRBJ2-1 | - | TRBV7-8 | few | TGTGCCAGCAGCTCTGGACTCCTTTGGTTCTTC | CASSSGLLWFF
TRBJ2-1 | TRBD2 | TRBV2 | - | TGTGCCAGCGATTCGACTAGCGGGCTAGATGAGCAGTTCTTC | CASDSTSGLDEQFF
TRBJ1-2 | - | TRBV12-3/TRBV12-4 | - | TGTGCCAGCAGTTTGGGGAGTGGCTACACCTTC | CASSLGSGYTF
TRBJ2-3 | TRBD1 | TRBV6-5 | - | TGTGCCAGCAGTAACTACGGGACAGGGGTGACAGATACGCAGTATTTT | CASSNYGTGVTDTQYF
TRBJ1-1 | - | TRBV3-1/TRBV3-2 | - | TGTGCCAGCAGCCAGGGAGAACGAGGAGCTTTCTTT | CASSQGERGAFF
TRBJ2-5 | - | TRBV19 | - | TGTGCCAGTACCAATCGCAGGGGAGAGACCCAGTACTTC | CASTNRRGETQYF
TRBJ1-5 | - | TRBV28 | many | TGTGCCAGCAGTACAGATTATAGCAATCAGCCCCAGCATTTT | CASSTDYSNQPQHF
TRBJ2-7 | TRBD2 | TRBV6-2/TRBV6-3 | - | TGTGCCAGCAGTTACCGCTACCGGTGGATAGCGGGAGGCTTAGCCTACGAGCAGTACTTC | CASSYRYRWIAGGLAYEQYF
TRBJ2-7 | TRBD1 | TRBV2 | - | TGTGCCAGCATTGTGGACAGGGGACCCTACGAGCAGTACTTC | CASIVDRGPYEQYF
TRBJ2-2 | TRBD2 | TRBV4-2 | - | TGTGCCAGCAGCCAACACCGAGGGACTAGAAACACCGGGGAGCTGTTTTTT | CASSQHRGTRNTGELFF
TRBJ2-3 | - | TRBV3-1/TRBV3-2 | - | TGTGCCAGCAGCCACGGAGGTTTGACAGATACGCAGTATTTT | CASSHGGLTDTQYF
TRBJ2-3 | - | TRBV7-2 | - | TGTGCCAGCAGCAAATGGGGTGGGGCGTTAGATACGCAGTATTTT | CASSKWGGALDTQYF
TRBJ2-7 | - | TRBV19 | - | TGTGCCAGTAGTATAGGCGGAGGGCTCTACGAGCAGTACTTC | CASSIGGGLYEQYF
TRBJ2-1 | - | TRBV2 | - | TGTGCCAGCAGTGAGGGCAGGGGAGGACTAGAGGGCCGAACGGTCTTC | CASSEGRGGLEGRTVF
TRBJ2-3 | TRBD2 | TRBV2 | - | TGTGCCAGCAGGCCGGGACTAGCGGGATATTGGTATTTT | CASRPGLAGYWYF
TRBJ1-6 | - | TRBV5-6 | - | TGTGCCAGCAGCTCGGACACCGGGAATTCACCCCTCCACTTT | CASSSDTGNSPLHF
TRBJ2-6 | - | TRBV2 | once | TGTGCCAGCGAGGGGGTGGTGGGCTCTGGGGCCAACGTCCTGACTTTC | CASEGVVGSGANVLTF
TRBJ1-1 | TRBD1 | TRBV18 | - | TGTGCCAGCTCACCGGGACAGTTCTTTAACACTGAAGCTTTCTTT | CASSPGQFFNTEAFF
TRBJ1-4 | - | TRBV4-3 | - | TGCGCCAGCAGCCAAGACCGCGGGGGAAAGAAACTGTTTTTT | CASSQDRGGKKLFF
TRBJ2-1 | - | TRBV27 | once | TGTGCCAGCAGTTTAGTATACCCAGATGAGCAGTTCTTC | CASSLVYPDEQFF
TRBJ2-7 | TRBD1 | TRBV6-1 | few | TGTGCCAGCAGTGAAAAAGGACAGGGGGCCAAGGACTACGAGCAGTACTTC | CASSEKGQGAKDYEQYF
TRBJ2-3 | - | TRBV3-1/TRBV3-2 | - | TGTGCCAGCAGCCATAGGACTGTAACCCTCTTCACAGATACGCAGTATTTT | CASSHRTVTLFTDTQYF
TRBJ2-2 | TRBD1 | TRBV25-1 | - | TGTGCCAGCAGTAAAGGACAGGAGAATACCGGGGAGCTGTTTTTT | CASSKGQENTGELFF